What follows are 14 T cell receptor beta chains derived from one specimen sequenced in a study of blood T cell repertoires in COVID-19. Libraries were prepared by immunoSEQ multiplex PCR; TCRdb keeps only in-frame clonotypes and omits some of them. The sample includes just over 300,000 clones, roughly 87% of them seen just once. Sequencing was carried out using peripheral blood. The receptors were sampled from a man younger than 35 with active or convalescent COVID-19.

This chain joins TRBV6-5 and TRBJ2-5; D gene uncertain. The V gene's germline CDR1 is MNHEY and CDR2 SVGAGI. Deletions cut 8 bases from V and 5 bases from J, with 12 bases between. The length of the CDR3 is 12 residues. For the CDR3, the DNA is TGTGCCAGCGATATTAGCCGGGAGACCCAGTACTTC. Protein product: CASDISRETQYF.

This clone was seen a single time. The genes are TRBV12-3 or TRBV12-4 and TRBJ1-1; tentative D call: TRBD1 (5 bases). The germline V and J ends were trimmed by 6 bases and 7 bases, with 15 bases remaining between them. CDR3 length: 13 residues. In nucleotides, the CDR3 is TGTGCCAGCAGCTCCAGCGGGGGTATTGAAGCTTTCTTT. Translation gives CASSSSGGIEAFF.

The chain links TRBV13 to TRBJ2-5; TRBD1 might be the D (5 bases). Germline lookup yields CDR1 PRHDT and CDR2 FYEKMQ (reference sequence). CDR3 length: 16 residues. V was trimmed by 5 bases and J by 3 bases, leaving 19 bases between them. CDR3 nucleotides: TGTGCCAGCAGCAAAAGGGTGGGGCCTAGGGAAGAGACCCAGTACTTC. Translating gives CASSKRVGPREETQYF.

The J gene is TRBJ1-5, the V gene TRBV19, with 10 bases aligning to TRBD1. The CDR3 consists of 15 residues. Germline loops: CDR1 LNHDA, CDR2 SQIVND (reference sequence). V lost 3 bases to trimming and J lost 4 bases; unmatched junction nucleotides: 3. The CDR3 DNA sequence: TGTGCCAGTAGTATTCAGGGACAGGGGAATCAGCCCCAGCATTTT. Its translation: CASSIQGQGNQPQHF.

The gene calls are TRBV11-2 and TRBJ2-5; TRBD2 matches at 11 bases. Germline V gene data show CDR1 as SGHAT and CDR2 as FQNNGV. CDR3 length equals 14 residues. Unmatched junction bases numbered 5, after V lost 5 bases and J lost 6 bases. As DNA, the CDR3 is TGTGCCAGCAGCCCCACTAGCGGGAGTAAGACCCAGTACTTC. This gives the protein CASSPTSGSKTQYF. Together with reference TRBV11-2 and TRBJ2-5, the CDR3 gives the full variable domain: EAGVAQSPRYKIIEKRQSVAFWCNPISGHATLYWYQQILGQGPKLLIQFQNNGVVDDSQLPKDRFSAERLKGVDSTLKIQPAKLEDSAVYLCASSPTSGSKTQYFGPGTRLLVL.

V is TRBV27 and J is TRBJ1-1; D perhaps matches TRBD1 (5 bases). Germline CDR1 and CDR2: MNHEY and SMNVEV (reference sequence). The CDR3 runs to 15 residues. Trimming removed 0 bases from V and 1 base from J, with 9 bases in between. In DNA, the CDR3 is TGTGCCAGCAGTTTATCGGCAGGGCCGAACACTGAAGCTTTCTTT. Encoded protein: CASSLSAGPNTEAFF.

The rearrangement joins TRBV7-6 to TRBJ2-1; unclear D gene. This CDR3 has 12 residues. In germline, CDR1 is SGHVS, CDR2 FNYEAQ. Trimming pared 5 bases from V and 3 bases from J, leaving 5 bases between. The CDR3 DNA reads as TGTGCCAGCAGCAACAACTACAATGAGCAGTTCTTC. It specifies CASSNNYNEQFF.

The gene calls are TRBV4-2 and TRBJ2-1; 9 nucleotides agree with TRBD2. The CDR3 length is 14 residues. The germline CDR1 and CDR2 sequences are LGHNA and YNFKEQ. With 4 bases clipped from V and 8 bases from J, the junction kept 6 bases outside the gene matches. The CDR3 reads CASSLSGGGDEQFF. For the CDR3, the DNA is TGTGCCAGCAGCCTTAGCGGGGGCGGCGATGAGCAGTTCTTC.

CDR3 in DNA: TGCGCCAGCAGCTTGGCCGAGGGCAGGAACACTGAAGCTTTCTTT. Its translation is CASSLAEGRNTEAFF. The rearrangement uses TRBV5-1 and TRBJ1-1; D remains unclear. CDR3 length: 15 residues. Per germline, CDR1 SGHRS and CDR2 YFSETQ. The V end was cut by 0 bases, the J end by 1 base, with 10 bases between.

The rearrangement uses TRBV5-6 and TRBJ2-1; TRBD2 agrees at 9 bases. The CDR3 is 16 residues long. Germline V lookup: CDR1 SGHDT, CDR2 YYEEEE. The J segment lost 3 bases and the V segment lost 4 bases, leaving 8 bases of the junction unmatched. The DNA of the CDR3 is TGTGCCAGCAGCGGGGCAGCGGGGGGCCTCTACAATGAGCAGTTCTTC. Its translation is CASSGAAGGLYNEQFF.

The chain combines TRBV9 with TRBJ2-3; tentatively, D is TRBD1 (6 bases). CDR3 length: 14 residues. V was pared by 4 bases and J by 1 base, with 10 bases between. CDR1 is SGDLS and CDR2 is YYNGEE in the germline V gene. CDR3 sequence: CASSLEGGTDTQYF. CDR3 DNA sequence: TGTGCCAGCAGCCTCGAGGGGGGCACAGATACGCAGTATTTT. Full variable domain (rest looked up from reference TRBV9 and TRBJ2-3): DSGVTQTPKHLITATGQRVTLRCSPRSGDLSVYWYQQSLDQGLQFLIQYYNGEERAKGNILERFSAQQFPDLHSELNLSSLELGDSALYFCASSLEGGTDTQYFGPGTRLTVL.

The chain joins TRBV7-9 to TRBJ2-7; 13 bases agree with TRBD2. With V trimmed by 3 bases and J by 5 bases, 4 bases remained unmatched. The germline V gene encodes CDR1 SEHNR and CDR2 FQNEAQ (reference sequence). The CDR3 has 15 amino acids. The CDR3 sequence: CASSFRTSGGHEQYF. The CDR3 nucleotides are TGTGCCAGCAGCTTTCGGACTAGCGGGGGACACGAGCAGTACTTC.

The J gene is TRBJ2-4, the V gene TRBV15; D may be TRBD2 (5 bases). Germline V gene data show CDR1 as LNHNV and CDR2 as YYDKDF (reference sequence). The CDR3 spans 13 residues. V dropped 5 bases and J dropped 0 bases, with 5 bases sitting between them. The CDR3 spells CATSGLAKNIQYF. CDR3 DNA: TGTGCCACCAGCGGACTAGCCAAAAACATTCAGTACTTC.

The chain is built from TRBV12-3 or TRBV12-4 and TRBJ1-1; D is possibly TRBD1 (5 bases). This CDR3 is 11 amino acids long. Trimming removed 6 bases at V and 8 bases at J, with 10 bases between. The CDR3 loop is CASSPGQEAFF. The CDR3 bases are TGTGCCAGCAGCCCCGGACAAGAAGCTTTCTTT.